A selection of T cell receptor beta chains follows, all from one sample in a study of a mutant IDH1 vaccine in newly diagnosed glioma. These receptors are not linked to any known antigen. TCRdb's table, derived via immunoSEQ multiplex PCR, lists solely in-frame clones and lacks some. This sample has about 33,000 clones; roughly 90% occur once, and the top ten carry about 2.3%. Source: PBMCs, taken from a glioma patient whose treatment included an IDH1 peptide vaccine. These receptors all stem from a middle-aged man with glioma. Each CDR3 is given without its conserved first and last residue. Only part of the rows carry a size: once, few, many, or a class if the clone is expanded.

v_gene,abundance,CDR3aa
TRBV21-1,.,ASSKWGGGKEQQF
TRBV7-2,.,ASSPASSGQLF
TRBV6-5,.,ASSSTEYEQY
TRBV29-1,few,SVFSGGEAF
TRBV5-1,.,ASSLGWGGPSEQY
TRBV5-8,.,ASSWQGVQETQY
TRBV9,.,ASSAGTATNTDTQY
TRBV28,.,ASRSQGAGANVLT
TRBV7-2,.,ASSLKPWRWDTEAF
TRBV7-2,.,ASSFGQGGYT
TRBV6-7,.,ASSYRPGQKSREQF
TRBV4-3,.,ASSQERASGSHEQY
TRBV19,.,ASSWGAGKETQY
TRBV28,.,ASRTTEVNTEAF
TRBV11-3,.,ASSPGTSGNNEQF
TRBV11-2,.,ASSFASHRGTDTQY
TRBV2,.,ASSVNRGST
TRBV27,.,ASRLGGNEQF
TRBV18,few,ASSPYRANYGYT
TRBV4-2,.,ASSQDFGTGNEKLF
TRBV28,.,ASRITQGFYNEQF
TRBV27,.,ASSFGASGTYEQY
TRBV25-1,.,ATLELRQGETEAF
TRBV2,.,ASRNRGPTDTQY
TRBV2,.,ASSGQSGLSYGYT
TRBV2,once,ASRSPTGDTQY
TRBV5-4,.,ASRGQGQETQY
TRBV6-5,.,ASSYSGHMNTEAF
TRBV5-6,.,ASSFDRGRRYGYT
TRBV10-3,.,AISESAGQGSGNTIY
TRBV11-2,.,ASSLLSLLGGDIQY
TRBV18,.,ASSEQGIGETQY
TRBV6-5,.,ASRPITAGNEKLF
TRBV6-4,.,ASSVGGGDYEKLF
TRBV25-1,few,ASTPTGRAEQY
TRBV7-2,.,ASSFAQGFEQY
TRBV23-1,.,ASIRAGGHGEQF
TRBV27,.,ASSLRGSYNSPLH
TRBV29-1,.,SVGGIPPGELF
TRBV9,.,ASSVKGDTDTQY
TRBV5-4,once,ASSPGQGAASNEKLF
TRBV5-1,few,ASSLETGLSTEAF
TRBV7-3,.,ASSLMGANTEAF
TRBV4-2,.,ASSQDSDSARLNTEAF
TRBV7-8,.,ASSGQQSDYGYT
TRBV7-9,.,ASSPGLAGASYEQY
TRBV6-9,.,AGIDMGSSNEQF
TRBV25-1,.,ASSELSDRGGDGYT
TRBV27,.,ASSSYGRGSYEQY
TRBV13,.,ASSLSGSGNTIY